This T cell receptor (beta chain) is from a study of blood T cell repertoires in COVID-19. Study-level information: COVID-19 samples collected from the United States, Italy and Spain covered acute and convalescent phases.

The V end lost 9 bases, the J end lost 3 bases, and 20 bases lay between the germline ends. The CDR3 totals 15 residues. CDR1 MDHEN and CDR2 SYDVKM come from the germline V gene. In the original workflow: Estimated nucleated cell counts came from reference gene primer amplification. This table comes from immunoSEQ multiplex PCR, and its TCRdb copy is limited to in-frame clones, with some not included. D and trimming were read from the DNA, whereas the V and J calls and clone size are those reported in that table. Found here are roughly 260,000 clones, 70% to 90% of them singletons; the top ten hold approximately 2.2%.

The V and J genes are TRBV28 and TRBJ1-2; tentative D call: TRBD1 (5 bases). Material for sequencing was peripheral blood. The source is a woman in her fifties or sixties with acute or convalescent COVID-19. The CDR3 DNA reads as TGTGCCAGTCAGGCGGGACCTCTGACAGACTATGGCTACACCTTC. As protein: CASQAGPLTDYGYTF.